This TCR beta chain was captured by sequencing in a study of blood T cell repertoires in COVID-19. The protocol was immunoSEQ multiplex PCR, while the TCRdb copy is restricted to in-frame clones and leaves out a portion. The table records some 260,000 clones, roughly 84% of them present only once. On this clone: Compared with germline, one end of the junction differs, possibly owing to a read error.

Per the germline V gene, CDR1 is SSHAT and CDR2 is FNYEAQ (reference sequence). The CDR3 consists of 15 residues. The J gene is TRBJ2-1, the V gene TRBV7-7; 8 nucleotides align to TRBD2. Sample: peripheral blood. The TCR comes from a woman younger than 35 with acute or convalescent COVID-19. CDR3 sequence: CASSLSELAGGEQFF. CDR3 DNA sequence: TGTGCTAGCAGCTTAAGTGAGCTAGCGGGCGGTGAGCAGTTCTTC.